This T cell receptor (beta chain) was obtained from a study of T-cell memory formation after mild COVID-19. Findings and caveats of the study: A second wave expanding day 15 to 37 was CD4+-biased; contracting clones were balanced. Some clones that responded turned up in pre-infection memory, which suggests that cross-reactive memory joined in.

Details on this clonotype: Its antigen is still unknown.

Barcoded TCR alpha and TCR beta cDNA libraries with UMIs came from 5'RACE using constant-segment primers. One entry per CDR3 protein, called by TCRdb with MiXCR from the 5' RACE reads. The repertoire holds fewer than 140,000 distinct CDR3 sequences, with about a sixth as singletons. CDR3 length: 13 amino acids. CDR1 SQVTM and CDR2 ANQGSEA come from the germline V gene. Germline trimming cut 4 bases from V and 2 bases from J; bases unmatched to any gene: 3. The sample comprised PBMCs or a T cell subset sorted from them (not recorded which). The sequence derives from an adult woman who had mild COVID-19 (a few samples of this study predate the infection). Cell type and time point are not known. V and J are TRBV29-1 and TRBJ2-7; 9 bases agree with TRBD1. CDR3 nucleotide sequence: TGCAGCGTTGCCCGGGACAGGGCCTACGAGCAGTACTTC. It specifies CSVARDRAYEQYF.